This T cell receptor beta chain appears in the sequencing data of a study of blood T cell repertoires in COVID-19. About the study: Acute and convalescent COVID-19 specimens originated in the United States, Italy and Spain. T cells, B-cell-depleted T cells, or PBMCs provided the cDNA or gDNA that served as material.

The CDR3 covers 13 residues. Trimming stripped 5 bases from V and 6 bases from J, with 13 bases between. The assay was immunoSEQ multiplex PCR, and TCRdb's table has in-frame clones only and misses some. The table includes approximately 250,000 clones, around 86% detected once. The specimen sequenced was peripheral blood. This receptor was identified in a middle-aged man with active or convalescent COVID-19. The chain joins TRBV12-3 or TRBV12-4 to TRBJ2-5; TRBD2 is a possible D gene (6 bases). This CDR3 reads CASSPLTRQTQYF. CDR3 DNA: TGTGCCAGCAGTCCCCTGACTAGACAGACCCAGTACTTC.